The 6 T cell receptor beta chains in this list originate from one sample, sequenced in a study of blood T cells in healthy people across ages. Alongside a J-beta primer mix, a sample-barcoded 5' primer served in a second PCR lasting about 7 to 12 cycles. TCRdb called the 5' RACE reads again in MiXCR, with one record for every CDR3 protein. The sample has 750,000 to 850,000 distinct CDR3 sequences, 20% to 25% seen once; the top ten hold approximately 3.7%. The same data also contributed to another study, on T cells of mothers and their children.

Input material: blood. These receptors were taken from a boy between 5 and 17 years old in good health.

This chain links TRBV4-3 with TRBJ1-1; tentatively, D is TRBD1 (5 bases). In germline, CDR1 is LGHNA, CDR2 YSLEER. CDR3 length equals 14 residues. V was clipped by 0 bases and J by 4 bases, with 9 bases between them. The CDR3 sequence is CASSQEGGSTEAFF. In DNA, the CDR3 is TGCGCCAGCAGCCAAGAGGGGGGATCCACTGAAGCTTTCTTT.

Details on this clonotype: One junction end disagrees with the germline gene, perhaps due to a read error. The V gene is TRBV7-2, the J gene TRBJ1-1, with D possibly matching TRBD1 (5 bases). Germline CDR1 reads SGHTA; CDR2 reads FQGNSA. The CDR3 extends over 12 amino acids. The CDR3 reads CVSSLVGGGAFF. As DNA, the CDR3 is TGTGTCAGCAGCTTAGTCGGGGGTGGCGCTTTCTTT.

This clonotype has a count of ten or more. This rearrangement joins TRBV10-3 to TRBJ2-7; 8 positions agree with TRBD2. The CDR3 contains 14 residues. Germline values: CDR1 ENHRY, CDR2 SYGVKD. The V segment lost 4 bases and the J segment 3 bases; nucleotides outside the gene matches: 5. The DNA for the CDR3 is TGTGCCATCAGTGTCCGGGGGGGGAGCTACGAGCAGTACTTC. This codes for CAISVRGGSYEQYF.

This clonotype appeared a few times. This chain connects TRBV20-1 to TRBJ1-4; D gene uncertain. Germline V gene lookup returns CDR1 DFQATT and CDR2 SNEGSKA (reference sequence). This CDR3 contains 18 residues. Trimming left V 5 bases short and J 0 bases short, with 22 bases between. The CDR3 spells CSAPFARQRIATNEKLFF. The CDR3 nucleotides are TGCAGTGCTCCCTTCGCGCGGCAGAGAATTGCAACTAATGAAAAACTGTTTTTT.

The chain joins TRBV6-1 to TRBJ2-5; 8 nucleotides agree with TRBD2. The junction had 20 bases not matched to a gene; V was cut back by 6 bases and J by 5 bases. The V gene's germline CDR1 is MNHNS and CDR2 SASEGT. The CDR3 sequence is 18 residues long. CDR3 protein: CASRAGRIAGPAGETQYF. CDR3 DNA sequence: TGTGCCAGCAGGGCAGGGCGAATAGCGGGGCCCGCGGGGGAGACCCAGTACTTC.

In DNA, the CDR3 is TGCAGTGCCCTTTTACGGGACTTCACAGATACGCAGTATTTT. As protein: CSALLRDFTDTQYF. The chain links TRBV20-1 to TRBJ2-3, with D possibly being TRBD2 (6 bases). Trimming removed 6 bases from V and 2 bases from J, with 15 bases in between. Per germline, CDR1 DFQATT and CDR2 SNEGSKA (reference sequence). The CDR3 is 14 residues long.